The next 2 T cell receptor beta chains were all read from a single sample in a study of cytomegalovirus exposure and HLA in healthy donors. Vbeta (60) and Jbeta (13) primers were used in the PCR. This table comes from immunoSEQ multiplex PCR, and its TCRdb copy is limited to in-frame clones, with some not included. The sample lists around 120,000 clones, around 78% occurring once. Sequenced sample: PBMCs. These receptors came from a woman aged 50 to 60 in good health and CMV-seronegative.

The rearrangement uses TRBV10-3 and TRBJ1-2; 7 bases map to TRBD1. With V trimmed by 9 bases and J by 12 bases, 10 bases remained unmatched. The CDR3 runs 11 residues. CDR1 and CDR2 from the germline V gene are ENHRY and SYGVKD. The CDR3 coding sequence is TGTGCCATTAGTTCGGACAGGTGGAACACCTTC. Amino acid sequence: CAISSDRWNTF.

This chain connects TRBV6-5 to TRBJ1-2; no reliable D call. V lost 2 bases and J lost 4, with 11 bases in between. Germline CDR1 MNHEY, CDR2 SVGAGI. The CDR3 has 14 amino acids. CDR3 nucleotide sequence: TGTGCCAGCAGTTACCGGGATCTGTCCTATGGCTACACCTTC. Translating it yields CASSYRDLSYGYTF.